These 27 T cell receptor beta chains were sequenced from one sample in a study of early T cells in non-severe SARS-CoV-2 infection. Each CDR3 protein is one row after TCRdb ran MiXCR on the 5' RACE reads. The repertoire holds about 43,000 distinct CDR3 sequences, about a tenth seen once, with roughly 9% in the top ten. Sequenced sample: whole blood. The receptors derive from an adult who was a healthcare worker with PCR-confirmed SARS-CoV-2 infection or an uninfected control (not recorded which).

There are a few counts of this clonotype. The chain combines TRBV2 with TRBJ1-2, with D unclear. The CDR3 spans 14 residues. The V and J ends lost 2 bases and 2 bases respectively, with 9 bases between them. Per germline, CDR1 SNHLY and CDR2 FYNNEI. CDR3 loop: CASSELVANYGYTF. CDR3 bases: TGTGCCAGCAGTGAATTGGTGGCGAACTATGGCTACACCTTC. Supplemented by reference TRBV2 and TRBJ1-2, the full variable domain reads EPEVTQTPSHQVTQMGQEVILRCVPISNHLYFYWYRQILGQKVEFLVSFYNNEISEKSEIFDDQFSVERPDGSNFTLKIRSTKLEDSAMYFCASSELVANYGYTFGSGTRLTVV.

This chain uses TRBV6-2 or TRBV6-3 with TRBJ2-1; 10 bases line up with TRBD2. The CDR3 length is 15 residues. Looked up from germline, CDR1 is MNHEY and CDR2 is SVGEGT. The V and J ends lost 6 bases and 3 bases, in that order; junction bases with no gene match: 5. CDR3 amino acids: CASRFTSGDYNEQFF. The CDR3 region has the DNA TGTGCCAGCAGATTTACTAGCGGGGACTACAATGAGCAGTTCTTC.

This clonotype was counted a few times. The genes are TRBV6-2 or TRBV6-3 and TRBJ2-7; 9 bases agree with TRBD1. V lost 2 bases, J lost 3 bases, and 8 bases stayed unmatched. CDR1 is MNHEY, CDR2 SVGEGT, per germline. The CDR3 is 16 amino acids. CDR3 nucleotides: TGTGCCAGCAGTTACGGGCCGGGACAGGGTGTCTACGAGCAGTACTTC. Protein sequence: CASSYGPGQGVYEQYF.

This clonotype has at least ten counts. The V call is TRBV20-1, the J call TRBJ2-2; 7 nucleotides agree with TRBD1. The V segment lost 3 bases and the J segment 6 bases; nucleotides outside the gene matches: 4. From germline, CDR1 is DFQATT and CDR2 SNEGSKA (reference sequence). The CDR3 sequence is 13 residues long. The CDR3 bases are TGCAGTGCTAGGACAGGGCCCCCCGGGGAGCTGTTTTTT. Translating it yields CSARTGPPGELFF.

This clonotype was counted only a few times. The chain is built from TRBV7-8 and TRBJ1-5, with no clear D. This CDR3 has 17 amino acids. Trimming shortened V by 0 bases and J by 7 bases, and 19 bases separated the two germline ends. Germline assignment: CDR1 SGHVS and CDR2 FQNEAQ. CDR3 sequence reads: CASSLALEGGRGQPQHF. CDR3 nucleotide sequence: TGTGCCAGCAGCTTAGCCCTCGAGGGAGGGAGAGGCCAGCCCCAGCATTTT.

Only a few counts were recorded for this clonotype. This chain joins TRBV3-1 and TRBJ1-6; D gene uncertain. Trimming removed 4 bases at V and 10 bases at J, with 11 bases between. Per the germline V gene, CDR1 is LGHDT and CDR2 is YNNKEL (reference sequence). This CDR3 has 13 residues. The chain's CDR3 is CASSLTDSSPLHF. The CDR3 DNA reads as TGTGCCAGCAGCCTGACCGATTCGTCACCCCTCCACTTT.

This clonotype was observed a handful of times. This chain links TRBV11-1 with TRBJ2-3, with D perhaps TRBD1 or TRBD2 (5 bases each). The V gene's germline CDR1 is SGHAT and CDR2 FQDESV (reference sequence). CDR3 length: 13 residues. V was clipped by 3 bases and J by 6 bases, with 10 bases between them. The CDR3 sequence is CASSLKGTDTQYF. CDR3 sequence (DNA): TGTGCCAGCAGCTTGAAGGGGACCGATACGCAGTATTTT.

This clonotype came up a few times. This chain uses TRBV12-3 or TRBV12-4 with TRBJ2-7; 9 bases agree with TRBD1. V was pared by 5 bases and J by 6 bases, with 8 bases of the junction left unmatched. CDR3 length: 14 residues. CDR3 nucleotides: TGTGCCAGCAGTGCCGGGACAGGGTGGAGCGAGCAGTACTTC. This translates into CASSAGTGWSEQYF.

The J gene is TRBJ2-7, the V gene TRBV7-6; D is unresolved. This CDR3 contains 14 residues. Germline V gene lookup returns CDR1 SGHVS and CDR2 FNYEAQ. Trimming took off 5 bases at V and 6 bases at J, with 17 bases between the two ends. CDR3 amino acids: CASSQERFPGEQYF. As DNA, the CDR3 is TGTGCCAGCAGCCAGGAGAGGTTCCCTGGCGAGCAGTACTTC.

This clonotype was counted ten times or more. J is TRBJ1-6 and V is TRBV9; D ambiguous. V lost 0 bases and J lost 8, with 6 bases in between. The V gene's germline CDR1 is SGDLS and CDR2 YYNGEE. The CDR3 totals 13 residues. The CDR3 loop reads CASSVESDSPLHF. DNA of the CDR3: TGTGCCAGCAGCGTAGAATCGGATTCACCCCTCCACTTT.

The V call is TRBV6-6, the J call TRBJ1-4; 7 bases map to TRBD1. From germline, CDR1 is MNHNY and CDR2 SVGAGI (reference sequence). V dropped 2 bases and J dropped 8; count of bases not matched to a gene: 5. The CDR3 consists of 14 residues. The CDR3 bases are TGTGCCAGCAGTTACGGGACAGTGGACGAAAAACTGTTTTTT. Its translation: CASSYGTVDEKLFF.

This clonotype was detected ten times or more. This chain uses TRBV5-1 with TRBJ2-7, with TRBD2 matching 8 bases. Germline CDR1 and CDR2: SGHRS and YFSETQ. Trimming took 3 bases from V and 2 from J; bases not matched to a gene: 7. The CDR3 length is 15 residues. CDR3 nucleotide sequence: TGCGCCAGCAGCTGGGATCCGGGACTAGCCTACGAGCAGTACTTC. Translated, it gives CASSWDPGLAYEQYF.

Concerning this clonotype: This sequence may be a read error, since a much larger clone differs from it by one base. The rearrangement links TRBV3-1 to TRBJ2-7; D may be TRBD1 (6 bases). Germline V lookup: CDR1 LGHDT, CDR2 YNNKEL (reference sequence). V was clipped by 5 bases and J by 5 bases, with 16 bases between them. The CDR3 is 14 amino acids. The CDR3 coding sequence is TGTGCCAGCAGCAACAGGGACGGGGACGACGAGCAGTACTTC. Translating gives CASSNRDGDDEQYF.

This clonotype has only a few counts. This chain links TRBV7-2 with TRBJ2-3; no clear D. The CDR3 length is 11 residues. V lost 1 base and J lost 11, with 7 bases in between. Germline V CDR1 and CDR2: SGHTA, FQGNSA. The CDR3 sequence is CASSLVRGQYF. The CDR3 DNA sequence: TGTGCCAGCAGCTTAGTCCGAGGGCAGTATTTT.

The table lists this clonotype with a few counts. The genes are TRBV7-2 and TRBJ2-7; 8 bases map to TRBD1. Unmatched junction bases numbered 7, after V lost 7 bases and J lost 2 bases. Germline V CDR1 and CDR2: SGHTA, FQGNSA. The CDR3 length is 14 residues. In DNA, the CDR3 is TGTGCCAGCAAGCAGACAGGGGACCCCTACGAGCAGTACTTC. Its translation is CASKQTGDPYEQYF.

V gene TRBV7-2 combines with J gene TRBJ1-5, with D unresolved. The CDR3 covers 11 residues. V was shortened by 2 bases and J by 11 bases, with 7 bases between the two germline ends. Germline V CDR1 and CDR2: SGHTA, FQGNSA. The CDR3 region is CASSLKDAQHF. CDR3 bases: TGTGCCAGCAGCTTAAAGGACGCCCAGCATTTT.

This clonotype turned up a few times. The V and J genes are TRBV9 and TRBJ2-1; 7 bases are a match to TRBD1. Trimming at V came to 4 bases and at J to 8 bases, leaving 12 bases not matched to a gene. The CDR3 spans 15 residues. Germline CDR1 is SGDLS and CDR2 is YYNGEE. The CDR3 sequence is CASSPVGGGGDEQFF. CDR3 nucleotide sequence: TGTGCCAGCAGCCCAGTAGGGGGCGGAGGCGATGAGCAGTTCTTC.

This clonotype was observed at least ten times. The chain carries TRBV13 and TRBJ1-2; D possibly corresponds to TRBD1 (5 bases). The CDR3 has 12 residues. Trimming removed 3 bases at V and 6 bases at J, with 8 bases between. The germline gives CDR1 PRHDT, CDR2 FYEKMQ (reference sequence). CDR3 coding DNA: TGTGCCAGCAGCTTGGGGCGGAATGGCTACACCTTC. Protein sequence: CASSLGRNGYTF.

In its sample, this clonotype was seen many times. The chain combines TRBV6-5 with TRBJ1-4, with 12 bases fitting TRBD1. The CDR3 sequence is 15 residues long. CDR1 is MNHEY, CDR2 SVGAGI, per germline. Unmatched junction bases numbered 5, after V lost 0 bases and J lost 12 bases. The CDR3 spells CASSYSWDRGRELFF. The CDR3, as DNA: TGTGCCAGCAGTTACTCGTGGGACAGGGGGCGTGAACTGTTTTTT.

This clonotype was seen at least ten times. The CDR3: CASSTWDTHYEQYF. The CDR3 coding sequence is TGTGCCAGCAGCACGTGGGACACTCACTACGAGCAGTACTTC. This sequence joins TRBV7-2 and TRBJ2-7; maybe TRBD1 (6 bases). Between the trimmed V and J ends, which lost 5 bases and 3 bases, there was a span of 14 bases. Germline V lookup: CDR1 SGHTA, CDR2 FQGNSA. This CDR3 region has 14 residues.

This clonotype was detected only a few times. The chain carries TRBV29-1 and TRBJ1-1; TRBD1 matches 11 bases. The J segment lost 1 base and the V segment lost 6 bases, leaving 1 base of the junction unmatched. The CDR3 length is 13 residues. Germline V gene lookup returns CDR1 SQVTM and CDR2 ANQGSEA. Here the CDR3 DNA reads TGCAGCGTCGGGACAGGGGGGAACACTGAAGCTTTCTTT. Amino acids: CSVGTGGNTEAFF.

A note on this clonotype: This may arise from a read error, as a much more abundant clone is one base away. V usage is TRBV28 and J usage is TRBJ1-3; 8 bases map to TRBD1. From germline, CDR1 is MDHEN and CDR2 SYDVKM. The CDR3 runs 16 residues. V gave up 5 bases and J gave up 5 bases; unmatched junction bases: 11. CDR3 in amino acids: CASSPIPGQVRNTIYF. The DNA of the CDR3 is TGTGCCAGCAGTCCTATACCGGGACAGGTAAGAAACACCATATATTTT.

As concerns this clonotype: This could be a read error, since a much larger clone is one nucleotide away. This chain links TRBV12-3 or TRBV12-4 with TRBJ2-1, with D uncertain. The CDR3 spans 12 residues. CDR3 region: CTSSSPDNEQFF. In nucleotides, the CDR3 is TGTACCAGCAGTTCCCCAGACAATGAGCAGTTCTTC.

This clonotype was seen a few times. V and J are TRBV5-6 and TRBJ1-1; D uncertain. This CDR3 has 14 amino acids. Trimming removed 2 bases at V and 4 bases at J, with 12 bases between. CDR1 SGHDT and CDR2 YYEEEE come from the germline V gene. The CDR3 DNA reads as TGTGCCAGCAGCTTAACCTTCGGGAGCACTGAAGCTTTCTTT. Its protein product is CASSLTFGSTEAFF.

The V gene is TRBV5-1, the J gene TRBJ1-5; D is uncertain. CDR3 size: 15 residues. V lost 1 base to trimming and J lost 1 base, with 9 bases between them. CDR1 and CDR2 from the germline V gene are SGHRS and YFSETQ. Here the CDR3 DNA reads TGCGCCAGCAGCTTGACGGCTGGGAGCAATCAGCCCCAGCATTTT. It codes for CASSLTAGSNQPQHF.

A few counts support this clonotype. The chain has TRBV24-1 and TRBJ2-1, with D tentatively TRBD1 (6 bases). V lost 4 bases to trimming and J lost 0 bases, with 15 bases between them. CDR1 and CDR2 from the germline V gene are KGHDR and SFDVKD. The CDR3 is 17 residues long. The CDR3 sequence is CATSDSDSRISYNEQFF. The CDR3 DNA sequence: TGTGCCACCAGTGACTCGGACAGCCGAATCTCCTACAATGAGCAGTTCTTC.

This clonotype was seen at least ten times. The rearrangement joins TRBV18 to TRBJ2-7; maybe TRBD1 (7 bases). CDR1 is KGHSH, CDR2 LQKENI, per germline. Trimming pared 6 bases from V and 3 bases from J, leaving 15 bases between. This CDR3 has 14 amino acids. The DNA for the CDR3 is TGTGCCAGCTCCCAGGGGGGCGGTGACTACGAGCAGTACTTC. It encodes CASSQGGGDYEQYF. The full variable domain, completed using reference TRBV18 and TRBJ2-7, is NAGVMQNPRHLVRRRGQEARLRCSPMKGHSHVYWYRQLPEEGLKFMVYLQKENIIDESGMPKERFSAEFPKEGPSILRIQQVVRGDSAAYFCASSQGGGDYEQYFGPGTRLTVT.